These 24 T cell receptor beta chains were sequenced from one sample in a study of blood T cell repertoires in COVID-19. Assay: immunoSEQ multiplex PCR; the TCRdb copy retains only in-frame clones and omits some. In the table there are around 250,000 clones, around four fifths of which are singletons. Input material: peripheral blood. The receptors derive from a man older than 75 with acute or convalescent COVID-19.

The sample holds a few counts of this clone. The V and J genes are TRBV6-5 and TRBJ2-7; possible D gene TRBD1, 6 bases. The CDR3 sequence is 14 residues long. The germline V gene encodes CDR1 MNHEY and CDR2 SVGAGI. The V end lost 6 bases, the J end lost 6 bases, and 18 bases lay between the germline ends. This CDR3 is CASSLTGNYREQYF. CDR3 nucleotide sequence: TGTGCCAGCAGCCTTACAGGGAACTACCGCGAGCAGTACTTC.

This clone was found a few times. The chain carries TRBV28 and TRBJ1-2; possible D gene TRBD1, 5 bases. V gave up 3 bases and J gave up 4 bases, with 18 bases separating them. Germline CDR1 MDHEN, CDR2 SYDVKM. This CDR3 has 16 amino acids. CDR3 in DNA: TGTGCCAGCAGTTTTTATGGGGGGACCGACCCCTATGGCTACACCTTC. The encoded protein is CASSFYGGTDPYGYTF.

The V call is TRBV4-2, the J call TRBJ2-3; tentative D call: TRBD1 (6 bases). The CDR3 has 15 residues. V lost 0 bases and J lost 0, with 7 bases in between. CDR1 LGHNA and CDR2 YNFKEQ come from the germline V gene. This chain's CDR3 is CASSQEGASTDTQYF. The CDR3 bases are TGTGCCAGCAGCCAAGAGGGGGCTAGCACAGATACGCAGTATTTT.

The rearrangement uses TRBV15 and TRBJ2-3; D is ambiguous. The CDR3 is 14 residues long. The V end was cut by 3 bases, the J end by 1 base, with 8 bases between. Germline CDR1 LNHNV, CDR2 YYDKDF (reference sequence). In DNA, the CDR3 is TGTGCCACCAGCAGGGGCTCGCGCACAGATACGCAGTATTTT. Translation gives CATSRGSRTDTQYF.

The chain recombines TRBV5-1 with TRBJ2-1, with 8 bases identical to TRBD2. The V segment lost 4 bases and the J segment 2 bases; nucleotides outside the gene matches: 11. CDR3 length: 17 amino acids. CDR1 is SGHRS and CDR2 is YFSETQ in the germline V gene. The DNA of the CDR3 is TGCGCCAGCAGCATACCGGGACTAGGGGTTGCCTACAATGAGCAGTTCTTC. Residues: CASSIPGLGVAYNEQFF.

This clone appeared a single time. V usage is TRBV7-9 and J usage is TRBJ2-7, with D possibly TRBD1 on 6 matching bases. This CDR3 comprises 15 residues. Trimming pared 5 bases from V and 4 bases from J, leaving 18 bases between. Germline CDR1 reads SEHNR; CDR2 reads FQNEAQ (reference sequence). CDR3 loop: CASSPRRGPHYEQYF. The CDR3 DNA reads TGTGCCAGCAGCCCCCGCAGGGGCCCCCATTACGAGCAGTACTTC. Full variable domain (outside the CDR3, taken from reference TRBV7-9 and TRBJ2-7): DTGVSQNPRHKITKRGQNVTFRCDPISEHNRLYWYRQTLGQGPEFLTYFQNEAQLEKSRLLSDRFSAERPKGSFSTLEIQRTEQGDSAMYLCASSPRRGPHYEQYFGPGTRLTVT.

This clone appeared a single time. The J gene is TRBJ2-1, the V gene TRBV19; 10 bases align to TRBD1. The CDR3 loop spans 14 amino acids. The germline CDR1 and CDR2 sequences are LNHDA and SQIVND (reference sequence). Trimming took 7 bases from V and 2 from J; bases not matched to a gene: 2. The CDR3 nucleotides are TGTGCCAGTAACGACAGGGGGCCCTACAATGAGCAGTTCTTC. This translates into CASNDRGPYNEQFF.

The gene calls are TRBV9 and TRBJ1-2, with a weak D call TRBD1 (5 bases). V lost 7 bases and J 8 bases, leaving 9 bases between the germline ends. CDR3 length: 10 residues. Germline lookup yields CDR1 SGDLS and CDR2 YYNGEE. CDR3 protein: CASGGEGYTF. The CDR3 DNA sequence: TGTGCCAGCGGAGGGGAAGGCTACACCTTC.

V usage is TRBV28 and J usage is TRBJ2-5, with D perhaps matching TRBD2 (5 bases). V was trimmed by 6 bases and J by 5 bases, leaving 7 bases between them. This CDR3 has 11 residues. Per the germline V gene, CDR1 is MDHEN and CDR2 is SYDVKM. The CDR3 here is CASRRGETQYF. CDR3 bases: TGTGCCAGCAGGAGAGGGGAGACCCAGTACTTC.

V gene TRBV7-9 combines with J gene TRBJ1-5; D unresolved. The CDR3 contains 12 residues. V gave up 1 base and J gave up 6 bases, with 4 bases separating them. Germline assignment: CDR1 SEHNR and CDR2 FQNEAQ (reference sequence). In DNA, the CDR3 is TGTGCCAGCAGCTTAGACTTTCAGCCCCAGCATTTT. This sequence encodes CASSLDFQPQHF.

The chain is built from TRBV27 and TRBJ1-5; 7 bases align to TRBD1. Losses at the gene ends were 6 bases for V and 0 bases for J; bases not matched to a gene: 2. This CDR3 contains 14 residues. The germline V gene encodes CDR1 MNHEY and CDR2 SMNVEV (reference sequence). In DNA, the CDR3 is TGTGCCAGCAGACGACAGGGTAGCAATCAGCCCCAGCATTTT. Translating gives CASRRQGSNQPQHF.

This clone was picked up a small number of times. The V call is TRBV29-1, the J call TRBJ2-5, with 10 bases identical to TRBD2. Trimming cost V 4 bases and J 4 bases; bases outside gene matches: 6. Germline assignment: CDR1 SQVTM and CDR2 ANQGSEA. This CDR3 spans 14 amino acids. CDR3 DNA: TGCAGCGTTGGGGCTAGCGGGAGCGGAGAGACCCAGTACTTC. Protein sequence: CSVGASGSGETQYF.

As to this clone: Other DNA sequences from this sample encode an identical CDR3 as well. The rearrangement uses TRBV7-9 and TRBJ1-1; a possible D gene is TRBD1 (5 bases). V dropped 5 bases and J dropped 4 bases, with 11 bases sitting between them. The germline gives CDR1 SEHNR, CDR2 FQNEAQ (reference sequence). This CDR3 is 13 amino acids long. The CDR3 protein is CASSPSGGTEAFF. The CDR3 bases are TGTGCCAGCAGCCCCTCCGGGGGCACTGAAGCTTTCTTT.

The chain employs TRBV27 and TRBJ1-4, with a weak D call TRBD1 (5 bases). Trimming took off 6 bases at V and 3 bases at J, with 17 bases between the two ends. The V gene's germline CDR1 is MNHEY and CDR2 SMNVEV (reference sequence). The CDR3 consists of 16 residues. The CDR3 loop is CASSTSGGGSNEKLFF. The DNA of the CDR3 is TGTGCCAGCAGCACATCAGGCGGGGGATCTAATGAAAAACTGTTTTTT.

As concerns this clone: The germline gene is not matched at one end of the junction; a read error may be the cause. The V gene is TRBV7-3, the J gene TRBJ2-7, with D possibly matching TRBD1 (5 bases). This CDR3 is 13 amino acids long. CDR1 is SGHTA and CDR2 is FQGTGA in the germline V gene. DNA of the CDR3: TGTGCCAGCAGCTTAGTCGTAGGGGCCGAGCAATACTTC. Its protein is CASSLVVGAEQYF. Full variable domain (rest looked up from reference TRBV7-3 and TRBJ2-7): GAGVSQTPSNKVTEKGKYVELRCDPISGHTALYWYRQSLGQGPEFLIYFQGTGAADDSGLPNDRFFAVRPEGSVSTLKIQRTERGDSAVYLCASSLVVGAEQYFGPGTRLTVT.

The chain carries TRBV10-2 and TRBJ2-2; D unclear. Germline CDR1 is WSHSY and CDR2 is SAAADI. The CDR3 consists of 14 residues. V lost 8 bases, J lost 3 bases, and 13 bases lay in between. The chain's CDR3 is CASQNVRDTGELFF. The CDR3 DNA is TGCGCCAGCCAAAACGTTCGGGACACCGGGGAGCTGTTTTTT.

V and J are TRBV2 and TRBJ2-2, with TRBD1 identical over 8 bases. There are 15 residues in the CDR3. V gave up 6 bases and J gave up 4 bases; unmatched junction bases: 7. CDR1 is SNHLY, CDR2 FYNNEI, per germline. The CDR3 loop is CASRVQGEVTGELFF. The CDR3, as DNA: TGTGCCAGCAGGGTACAGGGGGAGGTCACCGGGGAGCTGTTTTTT. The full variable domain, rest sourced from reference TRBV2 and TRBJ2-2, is EPEVTQTPSHQVTQMGQEVILRCVPISNHLYFYWYRQILGQKVEFLVSFYNNEISEKSEIFDDQFSVERPDGSNFTLKIRSTKLEDSAMYFCASRVQGEVTGELFFGEGSRLTVL.

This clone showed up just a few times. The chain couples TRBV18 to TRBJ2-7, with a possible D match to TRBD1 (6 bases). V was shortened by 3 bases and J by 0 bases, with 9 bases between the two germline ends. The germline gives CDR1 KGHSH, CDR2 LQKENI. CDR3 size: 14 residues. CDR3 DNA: TGTGCCAGCTCACCCCAGGGGTCCTCCTACGAGCAGTACTTC. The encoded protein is CASSPQGSSYEQYF.

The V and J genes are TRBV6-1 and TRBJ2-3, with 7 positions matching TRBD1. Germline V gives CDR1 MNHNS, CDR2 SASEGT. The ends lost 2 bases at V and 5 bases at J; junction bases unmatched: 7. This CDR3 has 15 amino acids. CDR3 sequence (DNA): TGTGCCAGCAGTGAATCTAGGGGGCGCGGAGATACGCAGTATTTT. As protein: CASSESRGRGDTQYF.

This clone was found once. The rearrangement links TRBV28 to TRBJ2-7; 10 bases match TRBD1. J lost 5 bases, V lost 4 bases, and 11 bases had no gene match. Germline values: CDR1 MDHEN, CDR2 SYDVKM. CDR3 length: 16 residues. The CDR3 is CASSSFRGQGMHEQYF. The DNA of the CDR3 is TGTGCCAGCAGTTCTTTCCGGGGACAGGGGATGCACGAGCAGTACTTC.

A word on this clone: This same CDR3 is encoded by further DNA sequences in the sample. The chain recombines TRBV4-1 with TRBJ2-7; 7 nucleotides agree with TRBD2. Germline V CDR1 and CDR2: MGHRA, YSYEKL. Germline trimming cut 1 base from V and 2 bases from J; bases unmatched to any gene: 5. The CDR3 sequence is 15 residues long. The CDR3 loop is CASSQVAGVTYEQYF. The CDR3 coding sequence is TGCGCCAGCAGCCAAGTGGCGGGAGTCACCTACGAGCAGTACTTC.

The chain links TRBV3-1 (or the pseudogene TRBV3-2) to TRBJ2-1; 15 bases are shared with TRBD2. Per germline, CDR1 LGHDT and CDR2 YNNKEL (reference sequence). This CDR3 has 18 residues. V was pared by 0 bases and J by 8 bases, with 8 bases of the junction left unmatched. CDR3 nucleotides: TGTGCCAGCAGCCAAGAACGGGGACTAGCGGGAGGTCGGGATGAGCAGTTCTTC. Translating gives CASSQERGLAGGRDEQFF.

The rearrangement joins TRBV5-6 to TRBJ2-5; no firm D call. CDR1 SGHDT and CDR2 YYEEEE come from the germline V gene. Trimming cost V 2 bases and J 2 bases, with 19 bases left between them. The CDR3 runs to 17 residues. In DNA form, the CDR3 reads TGTGCCAGCAGCTTACGCCAGGCGACCTTAACTCAAGAGACCCAGTACTTC. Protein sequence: CASSLRQATLTQETQYF.

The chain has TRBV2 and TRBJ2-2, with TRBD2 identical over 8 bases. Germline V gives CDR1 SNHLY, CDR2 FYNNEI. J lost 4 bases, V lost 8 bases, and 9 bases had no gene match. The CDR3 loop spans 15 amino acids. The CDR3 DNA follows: TGTGCCAGCGGGATCGCGGCGGGGGGCACCGGGGAGCTGTTTTTT. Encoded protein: CASGIAAGGTGELFF.